This is a list of T cell receptor beta chains from one sample in a study of cytomegalovirus exposure and HLA in healthy donors. Repertoires were generated with immunoSEQ multiplex PCR, while TCRdb's copy carries only in-frame clones and drops some. The sample consists of 56,000 or so clones, roughly 92% of them appearing once. The specimen was PBMCs. These receptors were collected from a man between 18 and 35 years old in good health and CMV-seronegative. Both conserved end residues are part of each CDR3. The order of the fields is D gene, clone size, J gene, CDR3 length, V gene, CDR3 DNA, CDR3 protein. D genes are given only for firm matches. Expanded clones are given a class, and other clones once, few, many or no size at all.

>TRBD2|.|TRBJ2-5|19|TRBV7-2
TGTGCCAGCAGCTCACCGCTTACCAGCGGGAGTGCTCGTGGGGAGACCCAGTACTTC
CASSSPLTSGSARGETQYF
>.|once|TRBJ2-4|15|TRBV21-1
TGTGCCAGCAGCAAAGATGCGGGGGTCAAAAACATTCAGTACTTC
CASSKDAGVKNIQYF
>.|.|TRBJ2-3|12|TRBV7-2
TGTGCCAGCAGCTTTCATACAGATACGCAGTATTTT
CASSFHTDTQYF
>TRBD1|.|TRBJ1-2|13|TRBV10-3
TGTGCCATCAGTAAAGACAGGGCAGATGGCTACACCTTC
CAISKDRADGYTF
>TRBD2|once|TRBJ2-1|19|TRBV7-3
TGTGCCAGCAGCTTAACGTGGGAGCTAGCGGGATTTAAGAGCGATGAGCAGTTCTTC
CASSLTWELAGFKSDEQFF
>.|.|TRBJ2-5|14|TRBV28
TGTGCCAGCAGTTTTGGCGGGATAGAAGAGACCCAGTACTTC
CASSFGGIEETQYF
>.|.|TRBJ2-1|13|TRBV7-2
TGTGCCAGCAGCTTAGCCGAGCCCAATGAGCAGTTCTTC
CASSLAEPNEQFF
>TRBD2|.|TRBJ2-1|14|TRBV28
TGTGCCAGCAGTTTAGGGACTAGCATGGGTGAGCAGTTCTTC
CASSLGTSMGEQFF
>TRBD1|.|TRBJ2-7|14|TRBV28
TGTGCCAGCACCAAGAGGGGACAGAAGTACGAGCAGTACTTC
CASTKRGQKYEQYF
>TRBD1|once|TRBJ2-7|14|TRBV4-3
TGCGCCAGCAGCTCCGGGACAGGGTTATACGAGCAGTACTTC
CASSSGTGLYEQYF
>TRBD2|.|TRBJ2-1|18|TRBV4-3
TGCGCCAGCAGCCAAGATCTCACTAGCGGGAGGTTTTACAATGAGCAGTTCTTC
CASSQDLTSGRFYNEQFF
>.|.|TRBJ1-1|14|TRBV5-1
TGCGCCAGCAGCTTGCAGGGGCAGAACACTGAAGCTTTCTTT
CASSLQGQNTEAFF
>.|.|TRBJ2-7|18|TRBV5-8
TGTGCCAGCAGCTCCCTTTTGTATCGCAGCGGCCCCTCCTACGAGCAGTACTTC
CASSSLLYRSGPSYEQYF
>.|few|TRBJ1-5|13|TRBV9
TGTGCCAGCAGCGTAGACATCAATCAGCCCCAGCATTTT
CASSVDINQPQHF
>.|.|TRBJ1-3|15|TRBV18
TGTGCCAGCTCACCACCCAGGGTTTCTGGAAACACCATATATTTT
CASSPPRVSGNTIYF
>TRBD1|.|TRBJ2-7|15|TRBV25-1
TGTGCCAGCAGTGAGCCCGGGACAGGAGAATACGAGCAGTACTTC
CASSEPGTGEYEQYF
>TRBD2|.|TRBJ2-3|13|TRBV6-5
TGTGCCAGCAAACTAGCGGGAGTTGATACGCAGTATTTT
CASKLAGVDTQYF
>TRBD2|.|TRBJ2-7|15|TRBV28
TGTGCCAGCAGTCTACGGACTAGCGGATCCTACGAGCAGTACTTC
CASSLRTSGSYEQYF
>.|.|TRBJ1-5|15|TRBV4-3
TGCGCCAGCAGCCAAGATAAAGGGGGGGGTCAGCCCCAGCATTTT
CASSQDKGGGQPQHF
>TRBD1|.|TRBJ1-2|15|TRBV27
TGTGCCAGCAGAGAACCCGGGACAGGGGGTTTTGGCTACACCTTC
CASREPGTGGFGYTF
>TRBD1|.|TRBJ1-3|12|TRBV7-9
TGTGCCAGTGCAGGGGGAGGAAACACCATATATTTT
CASAGGGNTIYF
>.|.|TRBJ1-4|13|TRBV28
TGTGCCAGCAGTGAGGACATGGCTGGAAAACTGTTTTTT
CASSEDMAGKLFF
>.|.|TRBJ2-1|16|TRBV5-4
TGTGCCAGCAGCTTAGGCGGGGTGGGGTCCTACAATGAGCAGTTCTTC
CASSLGGVGSYNEQFF
>TRBD2|.|TRBJ2-1|19|TRBV28
TGTGCCAGCACATCCATAAACCCGACTACTAGCGGGAGGGCCAATGAGCAGTTCTTC
CASTSINPTTSGRANEQFF
>.|.|TRBJ2-1|15|TRBV7-8
TGTGCCAGCAGCCGCCGAGGACTGGCGTACAATGAGCAGTTCTTC
CASSRRGLAYNEQFF
>.|.|TRBJ2-5|13|TRBV7-8
TGTGCCAGCAGTAACAGAATACCGGAGACCCAGTACTTC
CASSNRIPETQYF
>.|.|TRBJ2-1|12|TRBV27
TGTGCCAGCAGATTTAATAGCGGTGAGCAGTTCTTC
CASRFNSGEQFF
>TRBD2|once|TRBJ2-7|16|TRBV27
TGTGCCAGCAGTTCTCAGGCCGGGACTAGCGATTACGAGCAGTACTTC
CASSSQAGTSDYEQYF
>.|.|TRBJ2-7|15|TRBV19
TGTGCCAGTAGTATTACCCTGCAGGGCTCCTACGAGCAGTACTTC
CASSITLQGSYEQYF
>TRBD1|.|TRBJ2-7|15|TRBV5-1
TGCGCCAGCAGAACCGGACAGGGGGCCCTCGACGAGCAGTACTTC
CASRTGQGALDEQYF
>.|.|TRBJ2-2|15|TRBV14
TGTGCCAGCAGCCCCGAGGTCGGTTACACCGGGGAGCTGTTTTTT
CASSPEVGYTGELFF
>.|.|TRBJ1-1|16|TRBV14
TGTGCCAGCAGCTTTTACCAGGGATGGGGGAACACTGAAGCTTTCTTT
CASSFYQGWGNTEAFF
>TRBD2|.|TRBJ2-1|16|TRBV27
TGTGCCAGCAGTTTATCCCCTAGCGGCTCCTACAATGAGCAGTTCTTC
CASSLSPSGSYNEQFF
>TRBD1|few|TRBJ1-5|14|TRBV11-2
TGTGCCAGCAGCCTTACAGGGGGCAATCAGCCCCAGCATTTT
CASSLTGGNQPQHF
>.|.|TRBJ2-7|14|TRBV19
TGTGCCAGTAGTCGCTGGGACACGCCCTACGAGCAGTACTTC
CASSRWDTPYEQYF
>TRBD1|.|TRBJ2-2|13|TRBV6-1
TGTGCCAGCAGGGACAGGGGACCCGGGGAGCTGTTTTTT
CASRDRGPGELFF
>.|.|TRBJ2-2|13|TRBV6-5
TGTGCCAGCAGTGCCACAGGGCCCGGGGAGCTGTTTTTT
CASSATGPGELFF
>.|.|TRBJ2-2|14|TRBV7-2
TGTGCCAGCAGCTCGGGACAAATTAACGGGGAGCTGTTTTTT
CASSSGQINGELFF
>TRBD2|.|TRBJ2-5|16|TRBV27
TGTGCCAGCAAGAAGGGTCTAGCGGGAGGTGGGGAGACCCAGTACTTC
CASKKGLAGGGETQYF
>.|.|TRBJ2-7|18|TRBV11-2
TGTGCCAGCAGCCCGAACGGTCAGGGGCCCTTAAGACCCTACGAGCAGTACTTC
CASSPNGQGPLRPYEQYF
>.|.|TRBJ2-5|12|TRBV4-3
TGCGCCAGCAGCCAAGATGCGGGGCGTCGGTACTTC
CASSQDAGRRYF
>TRBD2|.|TRBJ2-7|14|TRBV2
TGTGCCAGCAGTGGCGGGAGTTTATCCTACGAGCAGTACTTC
CASSGGSLSYEQYF
>TRBD1|.|TRBJ2-7|14|TRBV5-4
TGTGCCAGCAGCCCGGGACAGGGGCGGGCCGAGCAGTACTTC
CASSPGQGRAEQYF
>.|.|TRBJ2-7|11|TRBV20-1
TGCAGTGCTAGCACGGCCTACGAGCAGTACTTC
CSASTAYEQYF
>TRBD1|.|TRBJ2-1|18|TRBV11-2
TGTGCCAGCAGCTTAGCTCGATCCCGGGACAGAGCCTACAATGAGCAGTTCTTC
CASSLARSRDRAYNEQFF
>TRBD1|.|TRBJ2-3|15|TRBV2
TGTGCCAGCGTTACCGACAGGGGACGCACAGATACGCAGTATTTT
CASVTDRGRTDTQYF
>.|.|TRBJ2-7|14|TRBV28
TGTGCCAGCAGTTCCAGGGTGCTATTCTACGAGCAGTACTTC
CASSSRVLFYEQYF
>TRBD2|.|TRBJ2-1|15|TRBV7-2
TGTGCCAGCAGCTTAGTGGGCCCTAGCGGAAATGAGCAGTTCTTC
CASSLVGPSGNEQFF
>TRBD2|.|TRBJ2-1|15|TRBV7-9
TGTGCCAGCAGCGAACTAGCGGGAGCTGGCGCTGAGCAGTTCTTC
CASSELAGAGAEQFF
>TRBD2|.|TRBJ2-5|15|TRBV7-6
TGTGCCAGCTCCCCAGAAAGCGGGAGTCAGGAGACCCAGTACTTC
CASSPESGSQETQYF
>.|once|TRBJ2-1|16|TRBV28
TGTGCCAGCAGTTTCCGGGCAGGGTGGAGGGTCAATGAGCAGTTCTTC
CASSFRAGWRVNEQFF